This TCR beta chain comes out of a study of blood T cell repertoires in COVID-19. For the study at large: Nucleic acid was either cDNA or gDNA, and it came from T cells, B-cell-depleted T cells, or PBMCs.

Per the original data handling: Reference gene primers were amplified, and this amplification served to estimate nucleated cell counts. Here immunoSEQ multiplex PCR was the method, and the copy in TCRdb shows in-frame clones only, minus some. The DNA was the basis for D and trimming; V, J and clone size are from that table. The data show 400,000 to 500,000 clones, approximately 90% seen once. Grouping used clinical history reported by participants in a survey and questionnaire. The germline V gene encodes CDR1 LNHNV and CDR2 YYDKDF (reference sequence). This CDR3 is built from 16 residues. The J segment lost 6 bases and the V segment lost 2 bases, leaving 9 bases of the junction unmatched.

The chain employs TRBV15 and TRBJ2-4, with 8 positions matching TRBD2. This receptor was identified in a woman between 18 and 29 years old who had been exposed to COVID-19. Sequenced sample: PBMCs or T cells enriched from blood (not recorded which). This chain's CDR3 is CATSRYAVAGLNIQYF. In DNA, the CDR3 is TGTGCCACCAGCAGATATGCCGTAGCGGGATTAAACATTCAGTACTTC.